This T cell receptor beta chain was sequenced during a study of somatic mutations in cytotoxic T cells in rheumatoid arthritis. Study results and limitations: With advancing age, CD8+ clonality climbed in rheumatoid arthritis patients but did not rise in healthy controls. Over 20% of CD8+ cells belonged to the largest CD8+ clone in about an eighth of the 65 patients.

Generated by immunoSEQ multiplex PCR, the TCRdb table keeps only in-frame clones and is missing some. The sample yields 15,000 to 20,000 clones, 70% to 80% seen once. CDR3 length: 18 residues. Trimming left V 5 bases short and J 0 bases short, with 20 bases between. Germline V gene sequence: CDR1 SGHRS, CDR2 YFSETQ. Concerning this clone itself: What it binds is not known.

Sequenced input: CD8+ T cells sorted from blood. The sequence derives from a man aged 60-69 years in good health. The chain employs TRBV5-1 and TRBJ1-4; perhaps TRBD1 as D (5 bases). The CDR3 here is CASRRQVGAYATNEKLFF. CDR3 bases: TGCGCCAGCAGGCGGCAGGTTGGGGCCTATGCAACTAATGAAAAACTGTTTTTT.